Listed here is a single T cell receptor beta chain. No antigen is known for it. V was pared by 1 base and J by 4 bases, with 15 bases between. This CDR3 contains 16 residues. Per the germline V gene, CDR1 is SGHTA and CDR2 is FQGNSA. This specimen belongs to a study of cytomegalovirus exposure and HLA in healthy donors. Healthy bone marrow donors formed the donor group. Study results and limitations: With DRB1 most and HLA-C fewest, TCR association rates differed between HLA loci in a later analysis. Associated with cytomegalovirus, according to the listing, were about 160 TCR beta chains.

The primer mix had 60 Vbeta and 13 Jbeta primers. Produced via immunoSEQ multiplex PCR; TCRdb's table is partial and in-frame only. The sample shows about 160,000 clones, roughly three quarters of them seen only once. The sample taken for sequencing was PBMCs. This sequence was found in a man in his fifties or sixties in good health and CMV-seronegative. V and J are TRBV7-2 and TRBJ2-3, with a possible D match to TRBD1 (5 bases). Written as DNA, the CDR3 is TGTGCCAGCAGCTTAGTCTTCGCCAGGGCGGCAGATACGCAGTATTTT. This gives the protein CASSLVFARAADTQYF.